This is a list of T cell receptor beta chains from one sample in a study of cytomegalovirus exposure and HLA in healthy donors. Assay: immunoSEQ multiplex PCR; the TCRdb copy retains only in-frame clones and omits some. Of around 100,000 clones in the sample, over 65% were seen once. Input material: PBMCs. Receptors were obtained from a man aged 25 to 40 in good health and CMV-seronegative. The CDR3 runs from the conserved cysteine through the conserved F or W. Each record gives: V gene, clone size, J gene, D gene, CDR3 protein, CDR3 DNA. D genes are given only for firm matches. Expanded clones get a size class; other rows say once, few or many, or leave the size out.

V: TRBV9; size: -; J: TRBJ2-5; D: -; CDR3: CASSVDGETQYF; DNA: TGTGCCAGCAGCGTAGACGGAGAGACCCAGTACTTC
V: TRBV7-9; size: -; J: TRBJ2-7; D: TRBD1; CDR3: CSSSATGTYEQYF; DNA: TGTTCCAGCAGCGCGACAGGGACCTACGAGCAGTACTTC
V: TRBV20-1; size: few; J: TRBJ2-5; D: -; CDR3: CSAQFQETQYF; DNA: TGCAGTGCCCAGTTTCAAGAGACCCAGTACTTC
V: TRBV2; size: few; J: TRBJ1-1; D: -; CDR3: CASTKLSSGNTEAFF; DNA: TGTGCCAGCACCAAACTCTCCTCGGGTAACACTGAAGCTTTCTTT
V: TRBV28; size: -; J: TRBJ1-2; D: TRBD1; CDR3: CASSDRTGVNYGYTF; DNA: TGTGCCAGCAGTGACAGGACAGGGGTTAACTATGGCTACACCTTC
V: TRBV19; size: few; J: TRBJ2-1; D: TRBD2; CDR3: CAANSGSGRANEQFF; DNA: TGTGCCGCCAACTCGGGGAGCGGGAGGGCCAATGAGCAGTTCTTC
V: TRBV27; size: -; J: TRBJ2-7; D: TRBD2; CDR3: CASSRLAGGPGYEQYF; DNA: TGTGCCAGCAGCCGACTAGCGGGGGGTCCAGGTTACGAGCAGTACTTC
V: TRBV30; size: -; J: TRBJ2-3; D: TRBD2; CDR3: CAWSVLRTSGGAFTDTQYF; DNA: TGTGCCTGGAGTGTACTCCGGACTAGCGGGGGGGCGTTCACAGATACGCAGTATTTT
V: TRBV4-3; size: -; J: TRBJ1-3; D: -; CDR3: CASSLDTSSGNTIYF; DNA: TGCGCCAGCAGCCTGGACACGAGCTCTGGAAACACCATATATTTT
V: TRBV19; size: -; J: TRBJ2-7; D: TRBD1; CDR3: CASSFGQDYEQYF; DNA: TGTGCCAGTAGTTTTGGACAGGACTACGAGCAGTACTTC
V: TRBV7-9; size: -; J: TRBJ2-5; D: TRBD1; CDR3: CASSSGQGGYQETQYF; DNA: TGTGCCAGCAGCTCGGGACAGGGGGGCTATCAAGAGACCCAGTACTTC
V: TRBV11-2; size: -; J: TRBJ2-1; D: -; CDR3: CASSLGGAEQFF; DNA: TGTGCCAGCAGCTTAGGTGGGGCTGAGCAGTTCTTC
V: TRBV6-5; size: -; J: TRBJ2-5; D: -; CDR3: CASSPVRLQETQYF; DNA: TGTGCCAGCAGTCCGGTCAGGTTGCAAGAGACCCAGTACTTC
V: TRBV27; size: few; J: TRBJ1-2; D: -; CDR3: CASSSPGSNYGYTF; DNA: TGTGCCAGCAGTTCCCCAGGCTCTAACTATGGCTACACCTTC
V: TRBV6-6; size: -; J: TRBJ1-5; D: -; CDR3: CASSSQGGQPQHF; DNA: TGTGCCAGCAGTTCCCAGGGCGGCCAGCCCCAGCATTTT
V: TRBV6-1; size: once; J: TRBJ1-1; D: -; CDR3: CASSEGLVNTEAFF; DNA: TGTGCCAGCAGTGAAGGTTTAGTTAACACTGAAGCTTTCTTT
V: TRBV7-2; size: once; J: TRBJ1-5; D: -; CDR3: CASSLVGANNQPQHF; DNA: TGTGCCAGCAGCTTAGTAGGGGCCAACAATCAGCCCCAGCATTTT
V: TRBV6-6; size: -; J: TRBJ2-5; D: -; CDR3: CASSPRQVLLRETQYF; DNA: TGTGCCAGCAGCCCCCGGCAGGTTCTGCTTCGAGAGACCCAGTACTTC
V: TRBV5-1; size: -; J: TRBJ2-6; D: TRBD1; CDR3: CASSSRGLSSGANVLTF; DNA: TGCGCCAGCAGCTCCAGGGGGTTGAGCTCTGGGGCCAACGTCCTGACTTTC
V: TRBV18; size: -; J: TRBJ2-2; D: -; CDR3: CASSLFRQESTGELFF; DNA: TGTGCCAGCTCACTGTTCAGGCAGGAAAGCACCGGGGAGCTGTTTTTT
V: TRBV6-1; size: -; J: TRBJ1-5; D: -; CDR3: CASSEARGKDQPQHF; DNA: TGTGCCAGCAGTGAAGCGCGAGGGAAGGATCAGCCCCAGCATTTT
V: TRBV7-9; size: -; J: TRBJ2-3; D: -; CDR3: CASIAGGTDTQYF; DNA: TGTGCCAGCATCGCCGGGGGCACAGATACGCAGTATTTT
V: TRBV6-6; size: -; J: TRBJ2-3; D: -; CDR3: CASSYSRWVTDTQYF; DNA: TGTGCCAGCAGTTACTCGAGGTGGGTCACAGATACGCAGTATTTT
V: TRBV28; size: once; J: TRBJ2-6; D: TRBD1; CDR3: CASSPGQGAGGANVLTF; DNA: TGTGCCAGCAGTCCGGGACAGGGGGCAGGTGGGGCCAACGTCCTGACTTTC
V: TRBV5-1; size: few; J: TRBJ2-5; D: TRBD2; CDR3: CASSQGGPETQYF; DNA: TGCGCCAGCAGCCAGGGAGGGCCGGAGACCCAGTACTTC
V: TRBV25-1; size: few; J: TRBJ2-7; D: TRBD2; CDR3: CASSEWATSGGSRYEQYF; DNA: TGTGCCAGCAGTGAATGGGCAACTAGCGGGGGGTCCCGCTACGAGCAGTACTTC
V: TRBV5-1; size: -; J: TRBJ2-3; D: TRBD1; CDR3: CASSIRQGRTDTQYF; DNA: TGCGCCAGCAGCATCAGACAGGGCCGCACAGATACGCAGTATTTT
V: TRBV7-3; size: once; J: TRBJ2-3; D: TRBD2; CDR3: CASSPYGLAGTTDTQYF; DNA: TGTGCCAGCAGCCCGTACGGACTAGCGGGTACCACAGATACGCAGTATTTT
V: TRBV6-1; size: -; J: TRBJ2-2; D: -; CDR3: CASIGRGGNTGELFF; DNA: TGTGCCAGCATAGGCAGGGGAGGGAATACCGGGGAGCTGTTTTTT
V: TRBV9; size: -; J: TRBJ2-5; D: TRBD1; CDR3: CASSVRTGVGETQYF; DNA: TGTGCCAGCAGCGTAAGGACAGGGGTGGGAGAGACCCAGTACTTC
V: TRBV19; size: -; J: TRBJ1-2; D: -; CDR3: CASSGGPFYGYTF; DNA: TGTGCCAGTTCGGGGGGCCCATTCTATGGCTACACCTTC
V: TRBV18; size: -; J: TRBJ2-1; D: TRBD2; CDR3: CASSPTTSGGLGNEQFF; DNA: TGTGCCAGCTCACCAACTACTAGCGGGGGTTTGGGAAATGAGCAGTTCTTC
V: TRBV5-1; size: -; J: TRBJ2-1; D: TRBD2; CDR3: CASSLAPSGKAREQFF; DNA: TGCGCCAGCAGCTTGGCCCCTAGCGGGAAGGCTAGGGAGCAGTTCTTC
V: TRBV6-5; size: -; J: TRBJ1-2; D: -; CDR3: CASRSGSYGYTF; DNA: TGTGCCAGCAGGAGCGGATCCTATGGCTACACCTTC
V: TRBV5-4; size: few; J: TRBJ2-5; D: TRBD2; CDR3: CASSLGIGLALQETQYF; DNA: TGTGCCAGCAGCTTGGGTATAGGACTAGCGTTACAAGAGACCCAGTACTTC
V: TRBV25-1; size: -; J: TRBJ2-7; D: TRBD2; CDR3: CASSPKGTGGRAYEQYF; DNA: TGTGCCAGCAGTCCGAAGGGAACGGGGGGTCGGGCCTACGAGCAGTACTTC
V: TRBV5-4; size: -; J: TRBJ2-5; D: TRBD1; CDR3: CASRRSAGGVKETQYF; DNA: TGTGCCAGCAGAAGAAGCGCAGGGGGAGTGAAAGAGACCCAGTACTTC
V: TRBV4-3; size: -; J: TRBJ2-2; D: TRBD2; CDR3: CASSQDTLAVTGELFF; DNA: TGCGCCAGCAGCCAAGATACTCTAGCGGTCACCGGGGAGCTGTTTTTT
V: TRBV7-6; size: -; J: TRBJ2-5; D: TRBD2; CDR3: CASSSPSGGAETQYF; DNA: TGTGCCAGCAGCTCCCCTAGCGGGGGGGCCGAGACCCAGTACTTC
V: TRBV6-5; size: few; J: TRBJ2-7; D: -; CDR3: CASSTAEDSSYEQYF; DNA: TGTGCCAGCAGTACGGCGGAGGACAGTTCCTACGAGCAGTACTTC
V: TRBV29-1; size: -; J: TRBJ2-5; D: -; CDR3: CSAEIQGSWGSQETQYF; DNA: TGCAGCGCCGAGATACAAGGAAGTTGGGGCTCCCAAGAGACCCAGTACTTC
V: TRBV5-1; size: few; J: TRBJ2-2; D: -; CDR3: CASSMVRVNTGELFF; DNA: TGCGCCAGCAGTATGGTGAGAGTTAACACCGGGGAGCTGTTTTTT
V: TRBV29-1; size: -; J: TRBJ2-7; D: -; CDR3: CSIRPGVPSYEQYF; DNA: TGCAGCATCCGTCCCGGGGTCCCCTCCTACGAGCAGTACTTC
V: TRBV7-2; size: -; J: TRBJ2-7; D: TRBD1; CDR3: CASSPRDRFIYEQYF; DNA: TGTGCCAGCAGCCCGCGGGACAGGTTCATTTACGAGCAGTACTTC
V: TRBV7-8; size: few; J: TRBJ2-1; D: TRBD1; CDR3: CASSGTGRSRGVYNEQFF; DNA: TGTGCCAGCAGCGGGACAGGGAGGTCCCGCGGGGTCTACAATGAGCAGTTCTTC
V: TRBV7-7; size: once; J: TRBJ1-2; D: -; CDR3: CASSRLSLYGYTF; DNA: TGTGCTAGCAGCCGACTGTCCCTCTATGGCTACACCTTC
V: TRBV6-6; size: -; J: TRBJ2-3; D: -; CDR3: CASKEGVVTDTQYF; DNA: TGTGCCAGCAAGGAAGGGGTCGTGACAGATACGCAGTATTTT
V: TRBV7-3; size: -; J: TRBJ2-7; D: TRBD1; CDR3: CASSLEGQGLYEQYF; DNA: TGTGCCAGCAGCTTAGAGGGACAGGGTCTCTACGAGCAGTACTTC
V: TRBV6-6; size: -; J: TRBJ1-2; D: TRBD1; CDR3: CASSYQAGGNYGYTF; DNA: TGTGCCAGCAGTTATCAAGCAGGGGGGAACTATGGCTACACCTTC
V: TRBV4-1; size: -; J: TRBJ1-3; D: -; CDR3: CASSQAWLISGNTIYF; DNA: TGCGCCAGCAGCCAAGCGTGGCTGATCTCTGGAAACACCATATATTTT
V: TRBV19; size: -; J: TRBJ2-1; D: TRBD2; CDR3: CASSLLAGEYNEQFF; DNA: TGTGCCAGTAGTTTACTAGCGGGGGAGTACAATGAGCAGTTCTTC
V: TRBV9; size: few; J: TRBJ1-6; D: TRBD1; CDR3: CASSEGQNSPLHF; DNA: TGTGCCAGCAGCGAGGGACAGAATTCACCCCTCCACTTT
V: TRBV6-6; size: once; J: TRBJ1-6; D: TRBD1; CDR3: CASSYPTGNSPLHF; DNA: TGTGCCAGCAGTTATCCGACAGGGAATTCACCCCTCCACTTT
V: TRBV29-1; size: -; J: TRBJ1-1; D: -; CDR3: CSVAVDFGTEAFF; DNA: TGCAGCGTTGCGGTGGACTTTGGGACTGAAGCTTTCTTT
V: TRBV16; size: -; J: TRBJ1-5; D: TRBD1; CDR3: CASTQGQGRDQPQHF; DNA: TGTGCCAGCACCCAAGGACAGGGGAGAGATCAGCCCCAGCATTTT
V: TRBV6-5; size: -; J: TRBJ2-7; D: TRBD1; CDR3: CASMRDRGKGEQYF; DNA: TGTGCCAGCATGCGGGACAGGGGAAAGGGCGAGCAGTACTTC
V: TRBV5-4; size: -; J: TRBJ1-2; D: TRBD1; CDR3: CASTSRDRINHGYTF; DNA: TGTGCCAGCACCTCTCGGGACAGGATAAACCATGGCTACACCTTC
V: TRBV7-7; size: few; J: TRBJ1-1; D: TRBD1; CDR3: CASSRDRNTEAFF; DNA: TGTGCTAGCAGCCGGGACAGGAACACTGAAGCTTTCTTT
V: TRBV2; size: -; J: TRBJ1-4; D: -; CDR3: CASSGGSGGANEKLFF; DNA: TGTGCCAGCAGTGGGGGTTCGGGGGGAGCTAATGAAAAACTGTTTTTT